The rows below give T cell receptor beta chains drawn from one sample of a study of cytomegalovirus exposure and HLA in healthy donors. Only in-frame clones appear in the TCRdb table, and some are missing; sequencing was by immunoSEQ multiplex PCR. This table holds under 150,000 clones, 50% to 75% found once. What was sequenced was PBMCs. The receptors shown here come from a woman aged 40 to 50 in good health and CMV-seronegative. Each CDR3 is given with its conserved first and last residue. The D gene is left open where the match is weak. Where a row states a size, it is once, few, many or the class of an expanded clone; other rows omit it.

D,J,V,size,DNA,CDR3
TRBD1,TRBJ2-2,TRBV27,-,TGTGCCAGCAGCCCGAACCTTGGGGACAGCTCGTCCGCGAACACCGGGGAGCTGTTTTTT,CASSPNLGDSSSANTGELFF
-,TRBJ1-5,TRBV5-6,-,TGTGCCAGCAGCACTGTCGGGGTTAGCAATCAGCCCCAGCATTTT,CASSTVGVSNQPQHF
-,TRBJ2-1,TRBV11-2,-,TGTGCCAGCAGCTTACCAGGCTCCTACAATGAGCAGTTCTTC,CASSLPGSYNEQFF
TRBD1,TRBJ1-2,TRBV5-1,-,TGCGCCAGCAGCCCTACTCAGGGGGACAGGGGCTACACCTTC,CASSPTQGDRGYTF
TRBD2,TRBJ2-2,TRBV7-8,-,TGTGCCAGCAGTCGTGCACTAGCGGCCGGTACCGGGGAGCTGTTTTTT,CASSRALAAGTGELFF
TRBD2,TRBJ2-1,TRBV4-2,once,TGTGCCAGCAGCCAATTACTAGCGGGGAGATACAATGAGCAGTTCTTC,CASSQLLAGRYNEQFF
-,TRBJ1-1,TRBV29-1,-,TGCAGCGGATCCGGGGGGGGCACTGAAGCTTTCTTT,CSGSGGGTEAFF
-,TRBJ2-7,TRBV30,few,TGTGCCTGGACCAGGGGTCCCTACGAGCAGTACTTC,CAWTRGPYEQYF
TRBD2,TRBJ2-3,TRBV4-2,once,TGTGCCAGCAGCCAATACCAAGCGGGACCCCGCACAGATACGCAGTATTTT,CASSQYQAGPRTDTQYF
-,TRBJ1-6,TRBV21-1,-,TGTGCCAGCAGCACCGACAGGAGCTCCTATAATTCACCCCTCCACTTT,CASSTDRSSYNSPLHF
TRBD1,TRBJ1-1,TRBV18,few,TGTGCCAGCTCACCACTAGGGACAGGGGGAAGAGGGAACACTGAAGCTTTCTTT,CASSPLGTGGRGNTEAFF
TRBD2,TRBJ2-7,TRBV5-1,-,TGCGCCAGCAGCTCAGTCCCCCCGGGGGAGGGCTCCTACGAGCAGTACTTC,CASSSVPPGEGSYEQYF
TRBD1,TRBJ1-1,TRBV6-5,few,TGTGCCAGCGTAGGGACAGGGATTGAAAACACTGAAGCTTTCTTT,CASVGTGIENTEAFF
TRBD1,TRBJ1-4,TRBV5-5,-,TGTGCCAGCAGAGAGACAGGGGTCGAAAAACTGTTTTTT,CASRETGVEKLFF
-,TRBJ1-1,TRBV30,-,TGTGCCTGGAGCGGCGGGGCCGGGTCGGCTGAAGCTTTCTTT,CAWSGGAGSAEAFF
-,TRBJ2-7,TRBV5-6,-,TGTGCCAGCAGCTTGGGAGTTTACTACGAGCAGTACTTC,CASSLGVYYEQYF
TRBD2,TRBJ2-5,TRBV7-8,-,TGTGCCAGCAGCTTTAAGGCACTAGCGGGGGGGCTCGGAGAGACCCAGTACTTC,CASSFKALAGGLGETQYF
-,TRBJ1-1,TRBV4-1,few,TGCGCCAGCAGCCGTCCTCCAGGGGCCCTGAACACTGAAGCTTTCTTT,CASSRPPGALNTEAFF
-,TRBJ2-2,TRBV14,-,TGTGCCAGCAGCCAATCTATCTTGACCGGGGAGCTGTTTTTT,CASSQSILTGELFF
TRBD1,TRBJ1-1,TRBV19,-,TGTGCCAGTCTCGCGACAGGGGGTTGGAACACTGAAGCTTTCTTT,CASLATGGWNTEAFF
-,TRBJ1-5,TRBV6-5,-,TGTGCCAGCAGCCCACAGTTGAGACAGCCCCAGCATTTT,CASSPQLRQPQHF
-,TRBJ2-7,TRBV25-1,few,TGTGCCAGCAGTGTAAACTCCTACGAGCAGTACTTC,CASSVNSYEQYF
-,TRBJ1-1,TRBV9,-,TGTGCCAGCAGCGTAGTGGGGCGTACAGGGTTGTTCACTGAAGCTTTCTTT,CASSVVGRTGLFTEAFF
-,TRBJ1-1,TRBV9,-,TGTGCCAGCAGCGTCGATCTGGGAAAAAGCGGCACTGAAGCTTTCTTT,CASSVDLGKSGTEAFF
TRBD1,TRBJ2-5,TRBV6-5,-,TGTGCCAGCAGGGGACAGAAGACGCAGACCCAGTACTTC,CASRGQKTQTQYF
TRBD2,TRBJ2-2,TRBV2,few,TGTGCGTCTATCGCGGGGGCGAACACCGGGGAGCTGTTTTTT,CASIAGANTGELFF
TRBD1,TRBJ2-5,TRBV5-1,few,TGCGCCAGCAGCGTGGGACAGCAAGAGACCCAGTACTTC,CASSVGQQETQYF
TRBD1,TRBJ2-7,TRBV6-1,-,TGTGCCAGCAGTGAAGCGCCGGCGGGACAGGGCCACGAGCAGTACTTC,CASSEAPAGQGHEQYF
TRBD2,TRBJ2-2,TRBV4-3,-,TGCGCCAGCAGCCAAGATACTAGCGGGGGGGCCGCGGGGGAGCTGTTTTTT,CASSQDTSGGAAGELFF
-,TRBJ1-1,TRBV4-2,-,TGTGCCAGCAGCCAATCGGACACATCGGACACTGAAGCTTTCTTT,CASSQSDTSDTEAFF
-,TRBJ2-6,TRBV27,-,TGTGCCAGCAGCCTTGGGGGCCTCTCTGGGGCCAACGTCCTGACTTTC,CASSLGGLSGANVLTF